Listed below are T cell receptor beta chains from one sample, sequenced in a study of shared clonotypes between healthy human individuals. Sequencing was performed with immunoSEQ multiplex PCR; in TCRdb, only in-frame clones are kept and a portion is missing. This table has about 2 million clones, 85% to 95% appearing once. The sample taken for sequencing was naive CD4+ T cells sorted from blood. The receptor source for this set is a man younger than 35 in good health. Both conserved end residues are trimmed from each CDR3.

V: TRBV11-2; J: TRBJ1-3; CDR3: ASSLGLISGNTIY
V: TRBV30; J: TRBJ2-6; CDR3: AWGSFAYYSGANVLT
V: TRBV18; J: TRBJ1-4; CDR3: ASSPRHDEKLF
V: TRBV10-3; J: -; CDR3: AISEEVPSYEQY
V: TRBV5-1; J: TRBJ2-3; CDR3: ANTSRLAGEYPNRKLMTDTQY
V: TRBV7-2; J: TRBJ2-1; CDR3: ASSLVPPVSNEQF
V: TRBV27; J: TRBJ2-4; CDR3: ASSFPEKTSGRGGNIQY
V: TRBV15; J: TRBJ2-7; CDR3: ATSRDRSSPTYEQY
V: TRBV7-3; J: TRBJ1-6; CDR3: ASSLSSYNSPLH
V: TRBV5-1; J: TRBJ2-1; CDR3: ASRTRQGAGAYNEQF
V: TRBV9; J: TRBJ1-3; CDR3: ASSPRQGRTGNTIY
V: TRBV20-1; J: TRBJ2-7; CDR3: SVISWGEQY
V: TRBV14; J: TRBJ2-5; CDR3: ASSQGGRQETQY
V: TRBV5-8; J: TRBJ1-6; CDR3: ASNPRWAGGASPLH
V: TRBV7-2; J: TRBJ2-7; CDR3: ASSRGTSGTYEQY
V: TRBV29-1; J: TRBJ1-1; CDR3: SVDGQGGTEAF
V: TRBV4-3; J: TRBJ2-1; CDR3: ASSHWTVDEQF
V: TRBV30; J: TRBJ2-7; CDR3: AWRVTSGYEQY
V: TRBV4-3; J: TRBJ2-6; CDR3: ASSQEGFGANVLT
V: TRBV7-2; J: TRBJ2-7; CDR3: ASSSTLAYEQY
V: TRBV5-1; J: TRBJ2-1; CDR3: ASSLMASEGNEQF
V: TRBV19; J: TRBJ1-2; CDR3: ASSIRESGGYT
V: TRBV7-9; J: TRBJ1-5; CDR3: ASSPGSLPQPQH
V: TRBV6-1; J: TRBJ2-7; CDR3: ASSAYDRGSGEQY
V: TRBV6-1; J: TRBJ1-1; CDR3: ASSFQGANTEAF
V: TRBV5-1; J: TRBJ2-1; CDR3: ASRKRGFDEQF
V: TRBV11-1; J: TRBJ1-2; CDR3: ASSPDGVGYT
V: TRBV5-4; J: TRBJ1-1; CDR3: ASSLLGLGMNTEAF
V: TRBV6-5; J: TRBJ1-2; CDR3: ASSYGTGDLGYT
V: TRBV25-1; J: TRBJ1-2; CDR3: ASSEFRGNYGYT
V: TRBV4-1; J: TRBJ2-1; CDR3: ASSQVVGRQEF
V: TRBV11-2; J: TRBJ2-7; CDR3: ASSLAGSYEQY
V: TRBV30; J: TRBJ1-6; CDR3: AWSKTSYNSPLH
V: TRBV19; J: TRBJ1-2; CDR3: ASTQKGAMTNYGYT
V: TRBV25-1; J: TRBJ2-7; CDR3: ASSTPGLAGSEQY
V: TRBV5-4; J: TRBJ1-2; CDR3: ASSLVHGRYGYT
V: TRBV6-5; J: TRBJ2-1; CDR3: AGSSPPSDEQF
V: TRBV10-3; J: TRBJ1-5; CDR3: AISGGQGDQPQH
V: TRBV4-1; J: TRBJ1-6; CDR3: ASSPDGRSYNSPLH
V: TRBV28; J: TRBJ1-2; CDR3: ASSYDTRYGYT
V: TRBV5-4; J: TRBJ2-7; CDR3: ASSSGHVYEQY
V: TRBV4-1; J: TRBJ2-4; CDR3: ASSLDLAGGAKNIQY
V: TRBV5-6; J: TRBJ1-6; CDR3: ASSLKEGGSPLH
V: TRBV5-4; J: TRBJ1-6; CDR3: ASSPRQDRNSPLH
V: TRBV5-6; J: TRBJ2-2; CDR3: ASSFGSGTSPGELF
V: TRBV5-1; J: TRBJ2-3; CDR3: ASKRTDTQY
V: TRBV29-1; J: TRBJ2-5; CDR3: SVSRMGGQETQY
V: TRBV13; J: TRBJ2-1; CDR3: ASRSWREGAYNEQF
V: TRBV18; J: TRBJ2-5; CDR3: ASSQLAGHNQETQY
V: TRBV2; J: TRBJ2-7; CDR3: ASSEPVVGTYEQY
V: TRBV18; J: TRBJ2-2; CDR3: ASSLSSGVNTGELF
V: TRBV7-2; J: TRBJ1-3; CDR3: ASSLIGGAFQSSGNTIY
V: TRBV28; J: TRBJ2-1; CDR3: ASSSLVYNEQF
V: TRBV7-2; J: TRBJ2-1; CDR3: ASSSTSGRANEQF
V: TRBV5-1; J: TRBJ2-7; CDR3: ASSLGGTGSSYEQY
V: TRBV15; J: TRBJ2-1; CDR3: ATSRDRGGSGRYNEQF
V: TRBV5-1; J: TRBJ2-1; CDR3: ASSLTGGTYNEQF
V: TRBV11-2; J: TRBJ1-2; CDR3: ASSIQGAYSYGYT
V: TRBV2; J: TRBJ2-6; CDR3: ASSPTSGANVLT
V: TRBV5-6; J: TRBJ2-7; CDR3: ASSLSGQGGDEQY